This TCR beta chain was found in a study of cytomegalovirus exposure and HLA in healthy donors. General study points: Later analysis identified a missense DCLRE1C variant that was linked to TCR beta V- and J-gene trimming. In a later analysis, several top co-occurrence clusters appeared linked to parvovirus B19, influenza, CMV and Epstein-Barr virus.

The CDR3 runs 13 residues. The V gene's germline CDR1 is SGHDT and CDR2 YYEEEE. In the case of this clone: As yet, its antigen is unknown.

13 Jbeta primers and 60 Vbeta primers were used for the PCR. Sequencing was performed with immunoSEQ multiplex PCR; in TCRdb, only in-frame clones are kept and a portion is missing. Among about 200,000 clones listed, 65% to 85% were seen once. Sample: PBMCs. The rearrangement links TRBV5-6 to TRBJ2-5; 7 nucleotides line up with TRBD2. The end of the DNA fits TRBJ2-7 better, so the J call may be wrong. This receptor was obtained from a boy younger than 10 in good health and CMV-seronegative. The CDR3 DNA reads TGTGCCAGCAGCTGGGGCGGGGGATCCGAGCAGTACTTC. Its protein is CASSWGGGSEQYF.